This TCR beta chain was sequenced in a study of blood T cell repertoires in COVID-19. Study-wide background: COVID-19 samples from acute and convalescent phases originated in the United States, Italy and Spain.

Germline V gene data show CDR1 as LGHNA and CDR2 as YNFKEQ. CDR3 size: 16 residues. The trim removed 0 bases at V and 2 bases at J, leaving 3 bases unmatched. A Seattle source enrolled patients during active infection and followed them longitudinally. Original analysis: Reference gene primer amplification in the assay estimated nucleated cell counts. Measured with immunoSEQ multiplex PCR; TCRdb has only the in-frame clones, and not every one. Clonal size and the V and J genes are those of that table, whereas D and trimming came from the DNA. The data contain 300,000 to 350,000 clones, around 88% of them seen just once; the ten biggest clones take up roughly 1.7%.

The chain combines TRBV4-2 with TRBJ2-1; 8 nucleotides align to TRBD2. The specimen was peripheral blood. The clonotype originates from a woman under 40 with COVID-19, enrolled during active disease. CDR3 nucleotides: TGTGCCAGCAGCCAAGAGGGGACTAGGGCCTACAATGAGCAGTTCTTC. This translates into CASSQEGTRAYNEQFF.